This T cell receptor beta chain was captured in a study of cytomegalovirus exposure and HLA in healthy donors. Study information: The use of the same platform for the roughly 130 validation repertoires and the roughly 670 first-cohort repertoires was reported by a later analysis.

As regards this clone: As yet, its antigen is unknown.

The CDR3 spans 13 residues. Germline CDR1 reads LNHDA; CDR2 reads SQIVND (reference sequence). Trimming cost V 5 bases and J 5 bases, with 12 bases left between them. The study's findings and limits: As was reported, the classifier diagnosed cytomegalovirus status with high specificity and sensitivity. The finding came from a later analysis; first-cohort TCR clusters tended to co-occur in the 110 or so validation repertoires.

Repertoires were generated with immunoSEQ multiplex PCR, while TCRdb's copy carries only in-frame clones and drops some. The table includes about 160,000 clones, nearly 90% detected once. The V and J genes are TRBV19 and TRBJ1-1, with a tentative D call TRBD1 (5 bases). Sequenced input: PBMCs. This receptor was taken from a woman aged 18-29 years in good health and CMV-seropositive. CDR3 nucleotide sequence: TGTGCCAGTAGTCCGGGAGGGGTAACTGAAGCTTTCTTT. Amino acid sequence: CASSPGGVTEAFF.